This T cell receptor (beta chain) was sequenced during a study of control samples from healthy donors and cancer patients. The sample holds a few counts of this clone. Only in-frame clones appear in the TCRdb table, and some are missing; sequencing was by immunoSEQ multiplex PCR. Counted here are around 150,000 clones, around 88% occurring once; the ten biggest clones make up about 1.7%. The ends were cut back, 4 bases at V and 0 bases at J, with 6 bases in the middle. CDR3 size: 13 residues. CDR1 is MNHEY and CDR2 is SVGEGT in the germline V gene. What was sequenced was blood. The sequence derives from a man aged 18 to 30 in good health. The V and J genes are TRBV6-2 or TRBV6-3 and TRBJ1-1; D remains unclear. CDR3 sequence (DNA): TGTGCCAGCAGTTCTTCAATGAACACTGAAGCTTTCTTT. Amino acids: CASSSSMNTEAFF.